Below are 2 T cell receptor beta chains sequenced from a single sample in a study of cytomegalovirus exposure and HLA in healthy donors. The PCR had 60 Vbeta and 13 Jbeta primers. Method: immunoSEQ multiplex PCR; TCRdb's copy keeps in-frame clones and lacks some. Here the sample spans around 150,000 clones, more than 75% being singletons. Input material: PBMCs. The receptors shown here come from a girl aged 10 to 17 in good health and CMV-seropositive.

The J gene is TRBJ2-6, the V gene TRBV5-1; D gene uncertain. This CDR3 spans 16 amino acids. Trimming pared 4 bases from V and 0 bases from J, leaving 11 bases between. Looked up from germline, CDR1 is SGHRS and CDR2 is YFSETQ. For the CDR3, the DNA is TGCGCCAGCAGCCCGGAGACGGGCTCTGGGGCCAACGTCCTGACTTTC. Amino acids: CASSPETGSGANVLTF.

This chain uses TRBV7-8 with TRBJ2-6; D possibly corresponds to TRBD1 (6 bases). Looked up from germline, CDR1 is SGHVS and CDR2 is FQNEAQ. The CDR3 has 15 amino acids. V gave up 10 bases and J gave up 2 bases, with 15 bases separating them. CDR3: CANNIEGAGANVLTF. The CDR3 DNA sequence: TGTGCCAATAATATAGAGGGGGCTGGGGCCAACGTCCTGACTTTC. The entire variable domain, with the rest obtained from reference TRBV7-8 and TRBJ2-6, is as follows: GAGVSQSPRYKVAKRGQDVALRCDPISGHVSLFWYQQALGQGPEFLTYFQNEAQLDKSGLPSDRFFAERPEGSVSTLKIQRTQQEDSAVYLCANNIEGAGANVLTFGAGSRLTVL.